The 2 T cell receptor beta chains listed next were all sequenced from one sample in a study of blood T cells in healthy people across ages. It was with a sample-barcoded 5' primer and a J-beta primer mix that a second PCR of roughly 7 to 12 cycles was run. MiXCR, applied by TCRdb to the 5' RACE reads, yields one record per CDR3 protein. Seen here are some 710,000 distinct CDR3 sequences, less than 60% observed once, and the top ten hold 15% to 20%. The source material was blood. The receptor source for this set is a man older than 75 in good health.

This clonotype has a single count. The chain couples TRBV27 to TRBJ2-7; 7 bases fit TRBD1. The length of the CDR3 is 15 residues. CDR1 is MNHEY and CDR2 is SMNVEV in the germline V gene (reference sequence). V lost 4 bases, J lost 0 bases, and 6 bases stayed unmatched. CDR3 bases: TGTGCCAGCAGTTCAGCCCCAGGGGGCTCCTACGAGCAGTACTTC. Protein: CASSSAPGGSYEQYF.

The chain combines TRBV20-1 with TRBJ2-3; D might be TRBD1 (6 bases). V shed 6 bases and J shed 3 bases, with 16 bases lying between them. This CDR3 has 14 amino acids. Germline V gives CDR1 DFQATT, CDR2 SNEGSKA (reference sequence). CDR3 sequence: CSAHQGRGTDTQYF. The CDR3 region has the DNA TGCAGTGCCCACCAGGGGAGAGGGACAGATACGCAGTATTTT.